One and the same sample provided the 9 T cell receptor beta chains below, sequenced in a study of blood T cell repertoires in COVID-19. Assay used: immunoSEQ multiplex PCR; TCRdb lists only in-frame clones, some missing. The table records fewer than 200,000 clones, around 82% of them present only once. What was sequenced was peripheral blood. The receptors derive from a man aged 55 to 69 who had recovered from COVID-19.

This chain uses TRBV5-1 with TRBJ2-7; 13 bases map to TRBD2. Germline values: CDR1 SGHRS, CDR2 YFSETQ. CDR3 size: 15 residues. V lost 5 bases to trimming and J lost 7 bases; unmatched junction nucleotides: 9. The CDR3: CASSSGTSGVQEQYF. The CDR3 DNA follows: TGCGCCAGCAGTTCTGGGACTAGCGGGGTCCAGGAGCAGTACTTC.

The CDR3, as DNA: TGTGCCAGCGGGGGGGCTGTGCGGGCTGAAGCTTTCTTT. Amino acid sequence: CASGGAVRAEAFF. The genes are TRBV18 and TRBJ1-1; D might be TRBD1 (6 bases). CDR3 size: 13 residues. V dropped 8 bases and J dropped 6 bases, with 16 bases sitting between them. Germline-derived CDR1 and CDR2 are KGHSH and LQKENI. The whole variable domain, filled in from reference TRBV18 and TRBJ1-1, reads NAGVMQNPRHLVRRRGQEARLRCSPMKGHSHVYWYRQLPEEGLKFMVYLQKENIIDESGMPKERFSAEFPKEGPSILRIQQVVRGDSAAYFCASGGAVRAEAFFGQGTRLTVV.

This clone was detected a few times. This chain links TRBV19 with TRBJ1-2; D gene unclear. The length of the CDR3 is 13 residues. V lost 2 bases to trimming and J lost 5 bases, with 9 bases between them. Germline V CDR1 and CDR2: LNHDA, SQIVND (reference sequence). CDR3 nucleotides: TGTGCCAGTAGTATAACCGGAGCTTATGGCTACACCTTC. The encoded protein is CASSITGAYGYTF.

The chain joins TRBV5-6 to TRBJ1-5, with a tentative D call TRBD1 (5 bases). V was shortened by 4 bases and J by 0 bases, with 11 bases between the two germline ends. Germline V lookup: CDR1 SGHDT, CDR2 YYEEEE. The CDR3 consists of 15 residues. CDR3 sequence (DNA): TGTGCCAGCAGCCAGGGACTTCTTAGCAATCAGCCCCAGCATTTT. This codes for CASSQGLLSNQPQHF.

This chain connects TRBV5-1 to TRBJ2-3; 10 positions match TRBD2. CDR1 is SGHRS and CDR2 is YFSETQ in the germline V gene. V gave up 4 bases and J gave up 0 bases; unmatched junction bases: 5. The CDR3 loop spans 16 amino acids. CDR3 in amino acids: CASSVDSGGSTDTQYF. Written as DNA, the CDR3 is TGCGCCAGCAGCGTCGATAGCGGGGGGAGCACAGATACGCAGTATTTT.

This chain connects TRBV13 to TRBJ2-7; 7 bases are shared with TRBD1. After removal of 0 bases from V and 0 bases from J, the junction contained 8 bases not matched to a gene. Germline lookup yields CDR1 PRHDT and CDR2 FYEKMQ (reference sequence). The CDR3 contains 17 residues. CDR3 bases: TGTGCCAGCAGCTTAGGGGCACGAGGACAGGACTCCTACGAGCAGTACTTC. Encoded protein: CASSLGARGQDSYEQYF.

V gene TRBV19 combines with J gene TRBJ2-3, with 14 bases lining up with TRBD2. Germline V lookup: CDR1 LNHDA, CDR2 SQIVND (reference sequence). The CDR3 consists of 17 residues. Unmatched junction bases numbered 8, after V lost 1 base and J lost 8 bases. The CDR3 coding sequence is TGTGCCAGTAGTATAGGCCCGGGACTAGCGGGGGCCGCTACGCAGTATTTT. Translating it yields CASSIGPGLAGAATQYF.

This clone came up a few times. The V gene is TRBV9, the J gene TRBJ1-5, with 7 bases fitting TRBD1. Germline values: CDR1 SGDLS, CDR2 YYNGEE. V dropped 4 bases and J dropped 7; count of bases not matched to a gene: 8. CDR3 length: 14 residues. CDR3 region: CASSTHRGGQPQHF. In DNA, the CDR3 is TGTGCCAGCAGCACCCACAGGGGCGGGCAGCCCCAGCATTTT.

The chain has TRBV15 and TRBJ2-6; 8 nucleotides line up with TRBD2. The CDR3 is made up of 19 amino acids. V trimming: 0 bases; J trimming: 3 bases; junction bases outside the gene matches: 10. CDR1 LNHNV and CDR2 YYDKDF come from the germline V gene (reference sequence). The CDR3 region is CATSRDRGGIAGGANVLTF. The DNA of the CDR3 is TGTGCCACCAGCAGAGACCGGGGGGGTATCGCAGGTGGGGCCAACGTCCTGACTTTC.